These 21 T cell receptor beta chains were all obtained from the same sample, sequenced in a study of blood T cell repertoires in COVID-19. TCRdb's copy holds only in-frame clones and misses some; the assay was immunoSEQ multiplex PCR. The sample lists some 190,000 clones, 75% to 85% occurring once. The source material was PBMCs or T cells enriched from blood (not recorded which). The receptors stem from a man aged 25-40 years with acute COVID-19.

The CDR3 here is CAWSWKGQGAGKTEAFF. DNA of the CDR3: TGTGCCTGGAGTTGGAAAGGACAGGGGGCGGGAAAAACTGAAGCTTTCTTT. The V and J genes are TRBV30 and TRBJ1-1, with 11 bases lining up with TRBD1. The ends lost 2 bases at V and 5 bases at J; junction bases unmatched: 13. The CDR3 contains 17 residues. Germline CDR1 is GTSNPN and CDR2 is SVGIG (reference sequence).

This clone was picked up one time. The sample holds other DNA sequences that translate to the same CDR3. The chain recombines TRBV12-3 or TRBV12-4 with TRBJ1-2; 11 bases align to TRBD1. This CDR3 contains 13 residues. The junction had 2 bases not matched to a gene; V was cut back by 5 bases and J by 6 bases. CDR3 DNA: TGTGCCAGCAGTCCGGGACAGGGGGATGGCTACACCTTC. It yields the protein CASSPGQGDGYTF.

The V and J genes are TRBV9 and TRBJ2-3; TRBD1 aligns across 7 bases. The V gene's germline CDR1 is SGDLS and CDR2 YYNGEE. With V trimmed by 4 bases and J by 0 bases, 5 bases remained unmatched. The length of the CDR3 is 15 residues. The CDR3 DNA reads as TGTGCCAGCAGCCCACAGGGGATTAGCACAGATACGCAGTATTTT. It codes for CASSPQGISTDTQYF.

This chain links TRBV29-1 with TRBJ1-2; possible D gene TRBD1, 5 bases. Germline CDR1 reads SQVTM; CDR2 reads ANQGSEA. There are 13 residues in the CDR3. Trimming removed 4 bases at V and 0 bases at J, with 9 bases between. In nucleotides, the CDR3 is TGCAGCGTTGGGGGGGGAACTAACTATGGCTACACCTTC. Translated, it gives CSVGGGTNYGYTF.

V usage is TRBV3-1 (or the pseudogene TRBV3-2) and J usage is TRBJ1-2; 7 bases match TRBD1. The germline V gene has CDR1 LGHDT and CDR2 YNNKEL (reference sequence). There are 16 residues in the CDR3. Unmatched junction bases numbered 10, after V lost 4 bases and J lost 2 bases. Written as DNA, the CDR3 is TGTGCCAGCAGCCCAACGAGGACAGGCGTCAACTATGGCTACACCTTC. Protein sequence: CASSPTRTGVNYGYTF.

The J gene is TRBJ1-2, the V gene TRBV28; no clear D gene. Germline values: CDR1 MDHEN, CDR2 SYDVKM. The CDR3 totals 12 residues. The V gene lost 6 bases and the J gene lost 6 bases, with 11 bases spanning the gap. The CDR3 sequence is CASSSLRDGYTF. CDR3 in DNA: TGTGCCAGCAGCTCGTTGCGGGATGGCTACACCTTC.

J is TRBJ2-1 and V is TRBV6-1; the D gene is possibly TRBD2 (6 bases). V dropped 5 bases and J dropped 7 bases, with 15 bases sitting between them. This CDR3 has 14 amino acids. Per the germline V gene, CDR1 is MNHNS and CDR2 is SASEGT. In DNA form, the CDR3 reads TGTGCCAGCAGTCCACTGGGGGGATCAAATGAGCAGTTCTTC. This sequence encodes CASSPLGGSNEQFF.

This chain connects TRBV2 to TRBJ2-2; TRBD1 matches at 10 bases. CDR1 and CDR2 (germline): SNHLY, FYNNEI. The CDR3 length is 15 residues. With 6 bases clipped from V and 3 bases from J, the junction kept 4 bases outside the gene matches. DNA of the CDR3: TGTGCCAGCAGAACCGGGACAGGGGACACCGGGGAGCTGTTTTTT. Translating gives CASRTGTGDTGELFF.

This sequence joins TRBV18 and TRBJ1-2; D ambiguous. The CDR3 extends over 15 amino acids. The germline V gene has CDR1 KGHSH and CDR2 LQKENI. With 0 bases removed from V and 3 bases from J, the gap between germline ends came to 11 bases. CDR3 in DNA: TGTGCCAGCTCACCACCGAGGGCTGGAGACTATGGCTACACCTTC. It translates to CASSPPRAGDYGYTF. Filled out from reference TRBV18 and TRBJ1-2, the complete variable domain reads NAGVMQNPRHLVRRRGQEARLRCSPMKGHSHVYWYRQLPEEGLKFMVYLQKENIIDESGMPKERFSAEFPKEGPSILRIQQVVRGDSAAYFCASSPPRAGDYGYTFGSGTRLTVV.

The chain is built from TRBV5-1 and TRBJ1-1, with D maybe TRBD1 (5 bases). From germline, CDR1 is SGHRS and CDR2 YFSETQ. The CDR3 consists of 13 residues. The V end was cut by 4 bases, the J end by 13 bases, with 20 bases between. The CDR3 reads CASSPEGPEDVFF. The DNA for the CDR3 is TGCGCCAGCAGCCCGGAGGGACCCGAAGATGTTTTCTTT.

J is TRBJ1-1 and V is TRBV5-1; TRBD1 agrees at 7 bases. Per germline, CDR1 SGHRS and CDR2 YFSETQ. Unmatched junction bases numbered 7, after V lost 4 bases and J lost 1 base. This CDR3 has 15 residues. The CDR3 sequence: CASSRRTGGNTEAFF. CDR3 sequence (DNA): TGCGCCAGCAGCCGAAGGACAGGAGGGAACACTGAAGCTTTCTTT.

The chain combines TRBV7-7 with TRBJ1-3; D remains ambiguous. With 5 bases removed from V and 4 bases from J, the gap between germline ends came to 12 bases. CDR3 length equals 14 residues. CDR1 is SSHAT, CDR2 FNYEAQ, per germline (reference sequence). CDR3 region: CASSPSGFGNTIYF. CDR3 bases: TGTGCCAGCAGCCCGTCGGGGTTCGGAAACACCATATATTTT. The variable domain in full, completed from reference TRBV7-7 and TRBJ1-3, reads GAGVSQSPRYKVTKRGQDVTLRCDPISSHATLYWYQQALGQGPEFLTYFNYEAQPDKSGLPSDRFSAERPEGSISTLTIQRTEQRDSAMYRCASSPSGFGNTIYFGEGSWLTVV.

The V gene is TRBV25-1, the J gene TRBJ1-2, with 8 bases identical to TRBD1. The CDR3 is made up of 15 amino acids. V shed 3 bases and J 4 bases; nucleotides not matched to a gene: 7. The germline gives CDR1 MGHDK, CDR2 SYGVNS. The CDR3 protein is CASSDSSGGTYGYTF. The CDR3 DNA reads TGTGCCAGCAGTGATTCTTCAGGGGGCACCTATGGCTACACCTTC.

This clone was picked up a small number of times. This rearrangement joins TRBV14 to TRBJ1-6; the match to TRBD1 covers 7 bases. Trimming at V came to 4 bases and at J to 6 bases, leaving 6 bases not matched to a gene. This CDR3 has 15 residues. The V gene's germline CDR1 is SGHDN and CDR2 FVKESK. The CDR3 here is CASSPAGGSNSPLHF. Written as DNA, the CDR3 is TGTGCCAGCAGCCCCGCAGGGGGAAGTAATTCACCCCTCCACTTT.

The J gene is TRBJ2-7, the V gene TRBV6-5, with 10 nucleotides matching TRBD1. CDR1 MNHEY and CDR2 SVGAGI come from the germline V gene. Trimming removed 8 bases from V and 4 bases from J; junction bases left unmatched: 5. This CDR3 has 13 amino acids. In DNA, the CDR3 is TGTGCCAGCGTTCGGACAGGGGGGTACGAGCAGTACTTC. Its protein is CASVRTGGYEQYF.

In DNA form, the CDR3 reads TGTGCCAGTAGTAATAACCCCGGGGGGCCAGGAGAGACCCAGTACTTC. It codes for CASSNNPGGPGETQYF. V is TRBV19 and J is TRBJ2-5; a possible D gene is TRBD2 (7 bases). Germline V gene sequence: CDR1 LNHDA, CDR2 SQIVND (reference sequence). The CDR3 sequence is 16 residues long. The V and J ends lost 4 bases and 4 bases respectively, with 19 bases between them.

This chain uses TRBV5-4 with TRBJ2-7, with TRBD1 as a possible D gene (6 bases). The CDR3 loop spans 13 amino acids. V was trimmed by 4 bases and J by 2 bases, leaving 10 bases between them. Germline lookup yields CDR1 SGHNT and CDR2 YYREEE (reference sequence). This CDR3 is CASSQGQPYEQYF. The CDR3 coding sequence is TGTGCCAGCAGCCAAGGACAGCCCTACGAGCAGTACTTC.

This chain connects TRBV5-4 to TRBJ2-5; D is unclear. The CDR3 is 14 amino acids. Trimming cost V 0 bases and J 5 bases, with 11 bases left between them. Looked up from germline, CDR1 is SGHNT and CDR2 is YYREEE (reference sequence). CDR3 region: CASSLAFGGETQYF. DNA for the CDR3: TGTGCCAGCAGCTTGGCCTTTGGCGGCGAGACCCAGTACTTC.

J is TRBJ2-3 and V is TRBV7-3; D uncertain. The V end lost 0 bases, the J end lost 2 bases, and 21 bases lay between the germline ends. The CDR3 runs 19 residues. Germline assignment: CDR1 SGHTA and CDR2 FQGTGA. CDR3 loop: CASSLTFFSGQVTTDTQYF. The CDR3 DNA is TGTGCCAGCAGCTTAACTTTTTTTTCCGGCCAGGTCACCACAGATACGCAGTATTTT.

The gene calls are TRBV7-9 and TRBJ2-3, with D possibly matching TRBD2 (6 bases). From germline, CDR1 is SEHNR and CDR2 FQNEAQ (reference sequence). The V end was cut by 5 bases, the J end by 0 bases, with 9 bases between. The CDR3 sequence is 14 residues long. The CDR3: CASSPSASTDTQYF. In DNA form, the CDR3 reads TGTGCCAGCAGCCCTAGCGCCAGCACAGATACGCAGTATTTT. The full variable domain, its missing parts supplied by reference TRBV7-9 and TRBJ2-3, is DTGVSQNPRHKITKRGQNVTFRCDPISEHNRLYWYRQTLGQGPEFLTYFQNEAQLEKSRLLSDRFSAERPKGSFSTLEIQRTEQGDSAMYLCASSPSASTDTQYFGPGTRLTVL.

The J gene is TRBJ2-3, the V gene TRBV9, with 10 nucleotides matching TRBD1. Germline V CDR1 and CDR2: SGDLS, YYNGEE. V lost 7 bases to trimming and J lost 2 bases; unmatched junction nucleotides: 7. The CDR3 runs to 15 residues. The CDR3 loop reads CASSSGQGDTDTQYF. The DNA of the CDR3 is TGTGCCAGCTCCTCCGGACAGGGGGACACAGATACGCAGTATTTT.